This T cell receptor beta chain was captured by sequencing in a study of shared clonotypes between healthy human individuals. Study at large: Each donor had three CD4 naive, three CD4 memory, two CD8 naive and one CD8 memory plate.

Regarding this clone: Its antigen is not known.

Looked up from germline, CDR1 is LGHNA and CDR2 is YSLEER. The CDR3 is made up of 15 amino acids. V was trimmed by 4 bases and J by 4 bases, leaving 13 bases between them. Profiling relied on immunoSEQ multiplex PCR, and the TCRdb table lists in-frame clones only, not all of them. The sample records approximately 2,000,000 clones, approximately 90% being singletons. Points from the study as a whole: Among non-shared clonotypes, generation probabilities were lower than among those shared by all four donors. In general, naive subsets displayed greater estimated richness than memory subsets did.

The sample taken for sequencing was naive CD4+ T cells from PBMCs. Subset described: CD45RA+ positively selected. The genes are TRBV4-3 and TRBJ2-2; D ambiguous. The receptor's source is a man between 18 and 35 years old in good health. Some clones in this sample may be carry-over from other donors' samples. The CDR3 protein is CASSPDQWVTGELFF. The CDR3 coding sequence is TGCGCCAGCAGCCCAGACCAGTGGGTCACCGGGGAGCTGTTTTTT.